The 14 T cell receptor beta chains reported below all come from one sample, sequenced in a study of cytomegalovirus exposure and HLA in healthy donors. Primers for the PCR totalled 60 Vbeta and 13 Jbeta. The data were produced by immunoSEQ multiplex PCR, yet TCRdb's version contains in-frame clones alone and is incomplete. Of about 160,000 clones listed, 80% to 90% are singletons. Sequencing input: PBMCs. The receptors stem from a man aged 18 to 29 in good health and CMV-seropositive.

CDR3 amino acids: CASGPRGTAGNTIYF. The CDR3 region has the DNA TGTGCCAGCGGACCACGGGGGACGGCTGGAAACACCATATATTTT. The V and J genes are TRBV9 and TRBJ1-3, with a possible D match to TRBD1 (5 bases). The CDR3 covers 15 residues. Germline CDR1 and CDR2: SGDLS and YYNGEE. The V gene lost 7 bases and the J gene lost 2 bases, with 16 bases spanning the gap.

The gene calls are TRBV7-9 and TRBJ1-5, with D uncertain. The CDR3 sequence is 14 residues long. The germline V gene encodes CDR1 SEHNR and CDR2 FQNEAQ (reference sequence). Trimming took 5 bases from V and 2 from J, leaving 10 bases between them. In DNA, the CDR3 is TGTGCCAGCAGCACCGATACAGGCAATCAGCCCCAGCATTTT. Residues: CASSTDTGNQPQHF.

The V call is TRBV9, the J call TRBJ2-1; TRBD1 might be the D (5 bases). The CDR3 consists of 13 residues. Per the germline V gene, CDR1 is SGDLS and CDR2 is YYNGEE. Trimming removed 3 bases from V and 6 bases from J, with 10 bases in between. The CDR3 nucleotides are TGTGCCAGCAGCGCTTCAACAGGCAATGAGCAGTTCTTC. Translation gives CASSASTGNEQFF.

The V call is TRBV19, the J call TRBJ2-3; possible D gene TRBD1, 6 bases. The CDR3 length is 14 residues. CDR1 is LNHDA, CDR2 SQIVND, per germline (reference sequence). V lost 6 bases, J lost 6 bases, and 16 bases lay in between. DNA of the CDR3: TGTGCCAGTAGGGACAGCCCGAGGGTGGATACGCAGTATTTT. It codes for CASRDSPRVDTQYF.

The count of this clone is one. The chain carries TRBV6-6 and TRBJ2-5, with 8 nucleotides matching TRBD2. V lost 3 bases and J lost 4; bases outside the gene matches: 4. CDR3 length: 14 amino acids. Germline V gene lookup returns CDR1 MNHNY and CDR2 SVGAGI (reference sequence). The CDR3 sequence: CASSYSGGIETQYF. CDR3 DNA sequence: TGTGCCAGCAGTTATTCGGGAGGGATAGAGACCCAGTACTTC.

V is TRBV6-1 and J is TRBJ2-5, with D unresolved. From germline, CDR1 is MNHNS and CDR2 SASEGT. V was shortened by 0 bases and J by 1 base, with 12 bases between the two germline ends. This CDR3 comprises 16 residues. As DNA, the CDR3 is TGTGCCAGCAGTGAAGCTGGAGCACCACTCCAAGAGACCCAGTACTTC. Translation: CASSEAGAPLQETQYF.

V gene TRBV4-3 combines with J gene TRBJ2-5; a weak D match, TRBD1 (6 bases). The CDR3 is 18 residues long. In germline, CDR1 is LGHNA, CDR2 YSLEER. V was cut by 2 bases and J by 7 bases, with 26 bases left in between. The CDR3 here is CASSQLLSTGGSIATQYF. CDR3 nucleotide sequence: TGCGCCAGCAGCCAACTCCTATCGACAGGAGGTAGTATAGCGACCCAGTACTTC.

The rearrangement uses TRBV4-2 and TRBJ2-7, with TRBD1 identical over 8 bases. The CDR3 has 13 amino acids. Trimming took 5 bases from V and 2 from J; bases not matched to a gene: 2. Germline V gene lookup returns CDR1 LGHNA and CDR2 YNFKEQ. CDR3 in DNA: TGTGCCAGCAGCGAACAGGGGGCCTACGAGCAGTACTTC. Its protein is CASSEQGAYEQYF.

Notes on this clone: Relative to the germline gene, one junction end is altered; a read error may explain this. The chain combines TRBV2 with TRBJ1-4; D remains unclear. Germline V gives CDR1 SNHLY, CDR2 FYNNEI. This CDR3 contains 14 residues. The CDR3 sequence is CASSGQTENEKLFF. The DNA of the CDR3 is TGTGCCAGCAGTGGGCAGACGGAGAATGAAAAATTGTTTTTT.

This chain connects TRBV5-6 to TRBJ2-1; 12 nucleotides align to TRBD1. This CDR3 is built from 15 residues. The ends lost 4 bases at V and 7 bases at J; junction bases unmatched: 6. The V gene's germline CDR1 is SGHDT and CDR2 YYEEEE. CDR3 bases: TGTGCCAGCAGCCCGGGACAGGGGGCGAGAAATGAGCAGTTCTTC. Protein: CASSPGQGARNEQFF.

The V and J genes are TRBV4-2 and TRBJ2-7; 10 bases fit TRBD2. V dropped 4 bases and J dropped 1; count of bases not matched to a gene: 1. This CDR3 has 14 residues. Per germline, CDR1 LGHNA and CDR2 YNFKEQ. CDR3 bases: TGTGCCAGCAGCCCGGGACTAGCGTCCTACGAGCAGTACTTC. It is translated as CASSPGLASYEQYF.

V is TRBV10-3 and J is TRBJ1-6; tentative D call: TRBD1 (5 bases). Deletions cut 6 bases from V and 9 bases from J, with 15 bases between. Germline CDR1 and CDR2: ENHRY and SYGVKD. CDR3 length equals 14 residues. The CDR3 coding sequence is TGTGCCATCAGGGACGGGGAGGGGAGTTCACCCCTCCACTTT. Amino acids: CAIRDGEGSSPLHF.

This clone occurred a few times. This rearrangement joins TRBV6-5 to TRBJ2-5, with 11 bases matching TRBD2. The CDR3 has 16 residues. Trimming removed 0 bases from V and 2 bases from J; junction bases left unmatched: 2. The germline CDR1 and CDR2 sequences are MNHEY and SVGAGI. The CDR3 is CASSYSGTSGQETQYF. As DNA, the CDR3 is TGTGCCAGCAGTTACTCCGGGACTAGCGGTCAAGAGACCCAGTACTTC.

The chain has TRBV7-6 and TRBJ2-5; TRBD2 might be the D (6 bases). The CDR3 is made up of 14 amino acids. Germline V gives CDR1 SGHVS, CDR2 FNYEAQ. V gave up 5 bases and J gave up 5 bases, with 15 bases separating them. The CDR3, as DNA: TGTGCCAGCAGCACCCGACAAGGAGGGGAGACCCAGTACTTC. Residues: CASSTRQGGETQYF. The full variable domain, in which reference TRBV7-6 and TRBJ2-5 provide the parts outside the CDR3, is GAGVSQSPRYKVTKRGQDVALRCDPISGHVSLYWYRQALGQGPEFLTYFNYEAQQDKSGLPNDRFSAERPEGSISTLTIQRTEQRDSAMYRCASSTRQGGETQYFGPGTRLLVL.